One and the same sample provided the 9 T cell receptor beta chains below, sequenced in a study of blood T cell repertoires in COVID-19. The data were produced by immunoSEQ multiplex PCR, yet TCRdb's version contains in-frame clones alone and is incomplete. The top ten hold under 1.5% of the sample, which has 230,000 or so clones, roughly 82% seen once. The sequencing sample was made of peripheral blood. The receptors derive from a woman aged 40 to 50 who had recovered from COVID-19.

This clone appeared once. The chain's CDR3 is CASSLGTRSYEQYF. In DNA form, the CDR3 reads TGCGCCAGCAGCTTAGGGACACGAAGTTACGAGCAGTACTTC. The J gene is TRBJ2-7, the V gene TRBV5-1, with D possibly being TRBD1 (6 bases). CDR3 size: 14 residues. Trimming took 2 bases from V and 4 from J, leaving 13 bases between them. Germline loops: CDR1 SGHRS, CDR2 YFSETQ.

This clone showed up just once. The CDR3 DNA follows: TGTGCCAGCAGTCCCCGAGGGTGGATGAACACTGAAGCTTTCTTT. This sequence encodes CASSPRGWMNTEAFF. V gene TRBV11-3 combines with J gene TRBJ1-1; D gene unclear. CDR1 is SGHNT, CDR2 YENEEA, per germline. V was trimmed by 6 bases and J by 0 bases, leaving 14 bases between them. The CDR3 is made up of 15 amino acids.

The chain recombines TRBV12-5 with TRBJ2-7, with D tentatively TRBD2 (6 bases). Trimming removed 3 bases at V and 2 bases at J, with 14 bases between. The CDR3 spans 15 residues. Germline V gene sequence: CDR1 LGHNT, CDR2 FRNRAP. Here the CDR3 reads CASGFRGVGTYEQYF. The CDR3 nucleotides are TGTGCTAGTGGTTTTCGCGGGGTAGGGACCTACGAGCAGTACTTC.

This chain joins TRBV6-2 or TRBV6-3 and TRBJ2-2, with unresolved D. Trimming took off 5 bases at V and 4 bases at J, with 5 bases between the two ends. Looked up from germline, CDR1 is MNHEY and CDR2 is SVGEGT. The CDR3 runs to 12 residues. CDR3 DNA: TGTGCCAGCAGTCCCCTCACCGGGGAGCTGTTTTTT. Amino acid sequence: CASSPLTGELFF.

V and J are TRBV24-1 and TRBJ2-3; D possibly corresponds to TRBD1 (6 bases). Trimming left V 0 bases short and J 0 bases short, with 12 bases between. Germline assignment: CDR1 KGHDR and CDR2 SFDVKD. The CDR3 consists of 17 residues. In DNA, the CDR3 is TGTGCCACCAGTGATTTGGACAGGAAAGCTAGCACAGATACGCAGTATTTT. Encoded protein: CATSDLDRKASTDTQYF.

CDR3 in DNA: TGTGCCACGGGACTAGAGGGCGGGGAGCTGTTTTTT. Its protein is CATGLEGGELFF. The chain combines TRBV10-3 with TRBJ2-2, with 8 bases fitting TRBD2. The CDR3 consists of 12 residues. Germline CDR1 reads ENHRY; CDR2 reads SYGVKD. V shed 10 bases, J shed 7 bases, and the junction held 5 bases outside the gene matches.

J is TRBJ1-1 and V is TRBV1; the DNA was not used to check the table's D call, TRBD1. TRBV1 constitutes a pseudogene. The CDR3 is 13 residues long. The DNA of the CDR3 is TGCACCAGCAGTACAGGGCTGAACACTGAAGCTTTCTTT. It specifies CTSSTGLNTEAFF.

In DNA form, the CDR3 reads TGCGCCAGCAGCCAAGTATGGGAGATATCCGTCATGAACACTGAAGCTTTCTTT. Translation gives CASSQVWEISVMNTEAFF. The rearrangement joins TRBV4-3 to TRBJ1-1; no clear D gene. V was cut by 1 base and J by 0 bases, with 18 bases left in between. CDR3 length equals 18 residues. From germline, CDR1 is LGHNA and CDR2 YSLEER.

The chain combines TRBV2 with TRBJ1-2; D perhaps matches TRBD1 (5 bases). The V and J ends lost 7 bases and 2 bases respectively, with 11 bases between them. The CDR3 sequence is 13 residues long. Per the germline V gene, CDR1 is SNHLY and CDR2 is FYNNEI. The CDR3 sequence: CASKGGANYGYTF. In DNA, the CDR3 is TGTGCCAGCAAGGGAGGGGCGAACTATGGCTACACCTTC.